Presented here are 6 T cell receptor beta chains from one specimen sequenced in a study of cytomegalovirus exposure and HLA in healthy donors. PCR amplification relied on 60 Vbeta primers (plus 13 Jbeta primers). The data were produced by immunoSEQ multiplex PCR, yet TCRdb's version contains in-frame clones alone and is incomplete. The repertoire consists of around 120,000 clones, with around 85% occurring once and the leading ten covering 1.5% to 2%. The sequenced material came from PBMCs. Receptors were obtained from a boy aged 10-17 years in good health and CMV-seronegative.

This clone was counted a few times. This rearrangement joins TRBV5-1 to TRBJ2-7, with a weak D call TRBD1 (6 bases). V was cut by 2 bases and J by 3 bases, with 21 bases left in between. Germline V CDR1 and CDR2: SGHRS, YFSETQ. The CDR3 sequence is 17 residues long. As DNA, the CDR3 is TGCGCCAGCAGCTTTGGCGTACACTCAGGGGAAGGCTACGAGCAGTACTTC. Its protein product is CASSFGVHSGEGYEQYF. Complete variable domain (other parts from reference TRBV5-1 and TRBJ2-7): KAGVTQTPRYLIKTRGQQVTLSCSPISGHRSVSWYQQTPGQGLQFLFEYFSETQRNKGNFPGRFSGRQFSNSRSEMNVSTLELGDSALYLCASSFGVHSGEGYEQYFGPGTRLTVT.

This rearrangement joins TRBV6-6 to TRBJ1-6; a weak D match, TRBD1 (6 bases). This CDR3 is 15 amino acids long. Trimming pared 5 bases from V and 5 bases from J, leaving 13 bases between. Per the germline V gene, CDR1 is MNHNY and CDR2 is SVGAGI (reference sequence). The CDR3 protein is CASSHRVRDNSPLHF. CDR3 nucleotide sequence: TGTGCCAGCAGTCACAGGGTCCGGGATAATTCACCCCTCCACTTT.

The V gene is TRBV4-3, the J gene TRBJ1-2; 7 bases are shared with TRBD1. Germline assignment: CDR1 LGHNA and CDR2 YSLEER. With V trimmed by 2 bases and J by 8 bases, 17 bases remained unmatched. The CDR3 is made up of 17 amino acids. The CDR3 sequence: CASSQILREGAEVGYTF. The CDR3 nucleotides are TGCGCCAGCAGCCAAATTCTCCGCGAGGGGGCGGAGGTGGGCTACACCTTC.

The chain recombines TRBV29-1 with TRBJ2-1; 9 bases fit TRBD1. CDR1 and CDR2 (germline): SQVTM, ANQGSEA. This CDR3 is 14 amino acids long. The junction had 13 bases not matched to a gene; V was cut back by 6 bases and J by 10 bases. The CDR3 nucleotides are TGCAGCGTCCGCGGGGACAGGGAACTTTTGGAGCAGTTCTTC. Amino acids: CSVRGDRELLEQFF.

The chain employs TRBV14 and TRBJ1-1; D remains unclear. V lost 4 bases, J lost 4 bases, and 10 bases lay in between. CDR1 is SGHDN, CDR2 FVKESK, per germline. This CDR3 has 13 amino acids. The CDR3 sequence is CASSLRGGTEAFF. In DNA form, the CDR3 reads TGTGCCAGCAGCCTGCGGGGTGGCACTGAAGCTTTCTTT.

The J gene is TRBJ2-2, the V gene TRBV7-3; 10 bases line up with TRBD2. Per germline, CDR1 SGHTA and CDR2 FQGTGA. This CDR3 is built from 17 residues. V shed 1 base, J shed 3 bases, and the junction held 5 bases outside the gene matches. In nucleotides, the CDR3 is TGTGCCAGCAGCTTAATAGCTAGCGGGGGTTACACCGGGGAGCTGTTTTTT. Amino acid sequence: CASSLIASGGYTGELFF.